Below are 20 T cell receptor beta chains sequenced from a single sample in a study of T cells in women clearing cervical HPV infection. The assay was immunoSEQ multiplex PCR, and TCRdb's table has in-frame clones only and misses some. Here the sample table reports approximately 41,000 clones. The sample consisted of blood buffy coat. These receptors were collected from a woman between 18 and 75 years old with a cervical HPV16 infection that either progressed to CIN3+ or cleared (not recorded which).

With respect to this clone: Read coverage stops 3 residues before the CDR3 terminus; the germline J gene supplies the remainder. The gene calls are TRBV5-1 and TRBJ1-3; D is perhaps TRBD1 (5 bases). The germline CDR1 and CDR2 sequences are SGHRS and YFSETQ. CDR3 size: 15 residues. Trimming shortened V by 7 bases and J by 0 bases, and 14 bases separated the two germline ends. CDR3 bases read: TGCGCCAGCGCCCCGGGGGAACCCTCTGGAAACACC. This sequence encodes CASAPGEPSGNT. The entire CDR3 protein is CASAPGEPSGNTIYF.

Comments on this clone: The CDR3 end lies 3 residues beyond the end of the read and is filled in from the germline J gene. The chain recombines TRBV11-2 with TRBJ2-5; 8 bases match TRBD2. With 4 bases clipped from V and 3 bases from J, the junction kept 4 bases outside the gene matches. The germline V gene has CDR1 SGHAT and CDR2 FQNNGV. The CDR3 length is 14 residues. The part of the CDR3 DNA that was read is TGTGCCAGCAGCTACAGCGGGGGTGAAGAGACC. Protein sequence: CASSYSGGEET. The whole CDR3 region reads CASSYSGGEETQYF.

Remarks on this clone: The read falls 3 residues short of the CDR3 end, and the missing part is taken from the germline J gene. The V call is TRBV5-1, the J call TRBJ2-1; the match to TRBD1 covers 7 bases. The CDR3 contains 13 residues. The V segment lost 6 bases and the J segment 4 bases; nucleotides outside the gene matches: 4. Per germline, CDR1 SGHRS and CDR2 YFSETQ. The CDR3 spells CASTGTVYNEQFF. The covered CDR3 bases are TGCGCCAGCACCGGGACAGTGTACAATGAG.

Comments on this clone: The missing CDR3 end, 3 residues past where the read stops, is filled in from the germline J gene. The chain joins TRBV5-5 to TRBJ1-5, with 8 bases fitting TRBD1. The CDR3 is 15 amino acids. Trimming cost V 6 bases and J 3 bases; bases outside gene matches: 8. Germline loops: CDR1 SGHKS, CDR2 YYEKEE (reference sequence). CDR3 protein: CASTPTGVTNQPQHF. The CDR3 DNA, read in part, is TGTGCCAGCACCCCGACAGGGGTAACCAATCAGCCC.

Concerning this clone: The read stops 3 residues short of the end of the CDR3; the missing end is completed from the germline J gene. This chain connects TRBV2 to TRBJ1-5; D is perhaps TRBD1 (6 bases). V lost 8 bases and J 2 bases, leaving 13 bases between the germline ends. The CDR3 length is 14 residues. CDR1 SNHLY and CDR2 FYNNEI come from the germline V gene. CDR3 in amino acids: CASLQGYGNQPQHF. The CDR3 DNA, read in part, is TGTGCCAGCCTGCAGGGGTACGGCAATCAGCCC. Drawing the rest from reference TRBV2 and TRBJ1-5, the complete variable domain is EPEVTQTPSHQVTQMGQEVILRCVPISNHLYFYWYRQILGQKVEFLVSFYNNEISEKSEIFDDQFSVERPDGSNFTLKIRSTKLEDSAMYFCASLQGYGNQPQHFGDGTRLSIL.

As to this clone: The CDR3 goes on 3 residues after the read ends, and that part is filled in from the germline J gene. V usage is TRBV7-4 and J usage is TRBJ2-5, with 15 nucleotides matching TRBD2. After removal of 3 bases from V and 4 bases from J, the junction contained 12 bases not matched to a gene. This CDR3 region has 19 residues. The germline gives CDR1 SGHVT, CDR2 SQSDAQ. The sequenced part of the CDR3 DNA is TGTGCCAGCAGCTTCGGACTAGCGGGGGGGCCGAAGATAGGAGAGACC. Protein: CASSFGLAGGPKIGET. The CDR3 as a whole reads CASSFGLAGGPKIGETQYF.

As to this clone: The read falls 3 residues short of the CDR3 end, and the missing part is taken from the germline J gene. V gene TRBV20-1 combines with J gene TRBJ2-2; 11 nucleotides agree with TRBD1. This CDR3 has 15 residues. With 6 bases clipped from V and 5 bases from J, the junction kept 8 bases outside the gene matches. In germline, CDR1 is DFQATT, CDR2 SNEGSKA (reference sequence). The part of the CDR3 DNA that was read is TGCAGTGCCCCGGCCCGGGACAGGGGGACCGGGGAG. Amino acid sequence: CSAPARDRGTGE. The whole CDR3 is CSAPARDRGTGELFF.

To note about this clone: Sequencing ends 3 residues short of the CDR3 end; the germline J gene provides the rest. The rearrangement joins TRBV5-5 to TRBJ2-1, with TRBD1 matching 7 bases. This CDR3 contains 12 residues. CDR1 and CDR2 (germline): SGHKS, YYEKEE (reference sequence). V trimming: 7 bases; J trimming: 2 bases; junction bases outside the gene matches: 0. CDR3 region: CASGTAYNEQFF. CDR3 DNA, as far as it was read: TGTGCCAGCGGGACAGCCTACAATGAG.

A note on this clone: The read falls 3 residues short of the CDR3 end, and the missing part is taken from the germline J gene. This sequence joins TRBV7-2 and TRBJ1-5, with D possibly being TRBD1 (5 bases). The CDR3 extends over 13 amino acids. The germline gives CDR1 SGHTA, CDR2 FQGNSA. Between the trimmed V and J ends, which lost 5 bases and 7 bases, there was a span of 12 bases. Incomplete CDR3 DNA: TGTGCCAGCAGCCGACTCCAGGGACAGCCC. It translates to CASSRLQGQP. In full, the CDR3 is CASSRLQGQPQHF.

As concerns this clone: The CDR3 end falls 3 residues outside the read, so it is completed with the germline J gene. The gene calls are TRBV18 and TRBJ1-1, with a possible D match to TRBD1 (5 bases). Between the trimmed V and J ends, which lost 3 bases and 4 bases, there was a span of 12 bases. Germline values: CDR1 KGHSH, CDR2 LQKENI. The CDR3 is 14 residues long. The CDR3 DNA, read in part, is TGTGCCAGCTCACCCAGGGACTGGGGCACTGAA. Translating gives CASSPRDWGTE. The full CDR3 sequence reads CASSPRDWGTEAFF.

Concerning this clone itself: The CDR3 goes on 3 residues after the read ends, and that part is filled in from the germline J gene. The V call is TRBV4-2, the J call TRBJ1-4; the D gene is possibly TRBD1 (6 bases). The CDR3 is made up of 16 amino acids. The germline V gene encodes CDR1 LGHNA and CDR2 YNFKEQ. Trimming took off 0 bases at V and 8 bases at J, with 16 bases between the two ends. CDR3 DNA, as far as it was read: TGTGCCAGCAGCCAAGAGTTAGGCAGGGGAAAAGAAAAA. Protein: CASSQELGRGKEK. The full-length CDR3 reads as CASSQELGRGKEKLFF.

As regards this clone: The CDR3 extends 3 residues past the end of the read, so its final part is completed from the germline J gene. The rearrangement uses TRBV10-3 and TRBJ2-1, with 8 bases lining up with TRBD2. This CDR3 comprises 16 residues. Germline values: CDR1 ENHRY, CDR2 SYGVKD. With 2 bases clipped from V and 1 base from J, the junction kept 4 bases outside the gene matches. CDR3 sequence reads: CAISEAASGSYNEQFF. The covered CDR3 bases are TGTGCCATCAGTGAGGCGGCTAGCGGGTCCTACAATGAG.

About this clone: The CDR3 goes on 3 residues after the read ends, and that part is filled in from the germline J gene. V usage is TRBV20-1 and J usage is TRBJ2-6, with a tentative D call TRBD1 (6 bases). V was pared by 0 bases and J by 4 bases, with 13 bases between. In germline, CDR1 is DFQATT, CDR2 SNEGSKA (reference sequence). This CDR3 contains 16 residues. Partial CDR3 DNA: TGCAGTGCTAGAGATCGCGACAGGAGCGGGGCCAACGTC. Protein: CSARDRDRSGANV. The entire CDR3 reads CSARDRDRSGANVLTF.

On this clone: The read ends 3 residues shy of where the CDR3 ends; the end is completed using the germline J gene. J is TRBJ1-2 and V is TRBV18; 7 bases are shared with TRBD1. Per germline, CDR1 KGHSH and CDR2 LQKENI. The V segment lost 10 bases and the J segment 4 bases; nucleotides outside the gene matches: 24. This CDR3 spans 18 amino acids. The covered CDR3 bases are TGTGCCACCCCAAAAGTTAAGGAAAAAAAGGGACAGATCTATGGC. Translated: CATPKVKEKKGQIYG. The entire CDR3 is CATPKVKEKKGQIYGYTF.

In regard to this clone: The read gets to within 3 residues of the CDR3 end, and the germline J gene fills in the rest. The chain carries TRBV6-7 and TRBJ2-7; 10 nucleotides match TRBD2. TRBV6-7 is reported as an ORF; its role is uncertain. V shed 2 bases and J 0 bases; nucleotides not matched to a gene: 10. This CDR3 spans 18 amino acids. The CDR3 bases that were read are TGTGCCAGCAGTTACACCCCTACTAGCGGGACCAGCTCCTACGAG. Amino acid sequence: CASSYTPTSGTSSYE. The CDR3 reads in full as CASSYTPTSGTSSYEQYF.

CDR3 region: CASSPGTGYSPLHF. The sequenced part of the CDR3 DNA is TGTGCCAGCAGCCCTGGGACAGGGTATTCACCC. The J gene is TRBJ1-6, the V gene TRBV7-9; 9 bases fit TRBD1. The sequenced fragment ends 3 residues before the CDR3 boundary, so the rest is inferred from the germline J gene. The J segment lost 8 bases and the V segment lost 5 bases, leaving 4 bases of the junction unmatched. CDR3 length: 14 residues. CDR1 is SEHNR, CDR2 FQNEAQ, per germline (reference sequence).

Note on this clone: The read finishes 3 residues shy of the CDR3 end, and the germline J gene is used to complete it. This rearrangement joins TRBV2 to TRBJ2-3; D gene uncertain. V lost 4 bases, J lost 3 bases, and 5 bases lay in between. The CDR3 is made up of 12 amino acids. Germline assignment: CDR1 SNHLY and CDR2 FYNNEI. The CDR3 bases that were read are TGTGCCAGCAGTGTTTCGACAGATACG. It specifies CASSVSTDT. The entire CDR3 protein is CASSVSTDTQYF.

The part of the CDR3 DNA that was read is TGTGCCAGCAGCCAAGCGGGTGGTAAGGACACTGAA. This codes for CASSQAGGKDTE. The entire CDR3 is CASSQAGGKDTEAFF. The V call is TRBV4-2, the J call TRBJ1-1; no firm D call. The read ends 3 residues before the CDR3 terminus; that terminus is restored from the germline J gene. Germline CDR1 is LGHNA and CDR2 is YNFKEQ. V lost 1 base to trimming and J lost 3 bases, with 12 bases between them. The CDR3 runs 15 residues.

Notes on this clone: The read halts 3 residues ahead of the CDR3 end, with the missing end drawn from the germline J gene. The chain couples TRBV6-1 to TRBJ1-2; D remains ambiguous. V was cut by 1 base and J by 4 bases, with 10 bases left in between. The CDR3 extends over 14 amino acids. The germline gives CDR1 MNHNS, CDR2 SASEGT. The CDR3 sequence is CASSEGWQSYGYTF. Partial CDR3 DNA: TGTGCCAGCAGTGAAGGGTGGCAGAGCTATGGC.

CDR3 bases read: TGCAGTGCCTCCGACAGCGATCAGCCC. Amino acid sequence: CSASDSDQP. In full, the CDR3 reads CSASDSDQPQHF. This chain links TRBV20-1 with TRBJ1-5; tentative D call: TRBD1 (5 bases). The DNA ends 3 residues before the CDR3 does, and the rest of the CDR3 is filled in from the germline J gene. Trimming pared 6 bases from V and 5 bases from J, leaving 11 bases between. The CDR3 contains 12 residues. Looked up from germline, CDR1 is DFQATT and CDR2 is SNEGSKA (reference sequence).